These 17 T cell receptor beta chains were sequenced from one sample in a study of blood T cell repertoires in COVID-19. Repertoires were generated with immunoSEQ multiplex PCR, while TCRdb's copy carries only in-frame clones and drops some. The table shows 35,000 to 55,000 clones, with roughly 90% occurring only once. Material for sequencing was peripheral blood. All receptors come from a man between 65 and 85 years old with active COVID-19.

CDR3 DNA: TGTGCCAGCAGCCGTCGGGACTCCCCGACCGATACGCAGTATTTT. Translating gives CASSRRDSPTDTQYF. The chain carries TRBV7-8 and TRBJ2-3; maybe TRBD2 (6 bases). This CDR3 has 15 residues. Germline V gene data show CDR1 as SGHVS and CDR2 as FQNEAQ. The V and J ends lost 5 bases and 6 bases respectively, with 18 bases between them.

The rearrangement joins TRBV20-1 to TRBJ1-6; possible D gene TRBD1, 5 bases. The germline gives CDR1 DFQATT, CDR2 SNEGSKA (reference sequence). Deletions cut 3 bases from V and 3 bases from J, with 9 bases between. CDR3 length equals 14 residues. The CDR3 DNA follows: TGCAGTGCTAGTATCCAGGGCTATAATTCACCCCTCCACTTT. Its protein product is CSASIQGYNSPLHF.

CDR3 protein: CASSDPGKSSYNSPLHF. For the CDR3, the DNA is TGTGCCAGCAGTGATCCAGGGAAGAGCTCCTATAATTCACCCCTCCACTTT. V gene TRBV28 combines with J gene TRBJ1-6; D possibly corresponds to TRBD1 (5 bases). The CDR3 spans 17 residues. The V end lost 5 bases, the J end lost 0 bases, and 14 bases lay between the germline ends. Germline V gene lookup returns CDR1 MDHEN and CDR2 SYDVKM.

The chain links TRBV6-2 or TRBV6-3 to TRBJ2-7, with 9 bases aligning to TRBD2. The trim removed 7 bases at V and 6 bases at J, leaving 10 bases unmatched. This CDR3 is built from 14 residues. Germline assignment: CDR1 MNHEY and CDR2 SVGEGT. CDR3 protein: CASIPSGRLGEQYF. The DNA of the CDR3 is TGTGCCAGCATCCCAAGCGGGAGGTTGGGCGAGCAGTACTTC.

The V gene is TRBV18, the J gene TRBJ2-1; 13 positions match TRBD2. V was clipped by 3 bases and J by 0 bases; unmatched bases: 2. The CDR3 extends over 17 amino acids. The germline V gene has CDR1 KGHSH and CDR2 LQKENI. The CDR3 nucleotides are TGTGCCAGCTCACCCCGGACTAGCGGGAGCTCCTACAATGAGCAGTTCTTC. Protein sequence: CASSPRTSGSSYNEQFF.

V is TRBV5-1 and J is TRBJ2-3, with 9 positions matching TRBD1. With 3 bases clipped from V and 4 bases from J, the junction kept 6 bases outside the gene matches. The CDR3 consists of 15 residues. Germline V gives CDR1 SGHRS, CDR2 YFSETQ. The CDR3 sequence is CASSSTGGNADTQYF. CDR3 nucleotides: TGCGCCAGCAGCTCGACAGGGGGTAATGCAGATACGCAGTATTTT.

The chain couples TRBV5-4 to TRBJ2-7; D gene ambiguous. V shed 4 bases and J shed 2 bases, with 16 bases lying between them. The CDR3 runs to 15 residues. Germline CDR1 SGHNT, CDR2 YYREEE (reference sequence). The CDR3 here is CASSPSADEAYEQYF. The CDR3 DNA reads as TGTGCCAGCAGCCCGTCCGCTGACGAGGCCTACGAGCAGTACTTC.

This chain uses TRBV6-5 with TRBJ2-5; 12 bases are a match to TRBD1. Germline V gene sequence: CDR1 MNHEY, CDR2 SVGAGI. V was clipped by 1 base and J by 9 bases; unmatched bases: 6. This CDR3 is built from 15 residues. DNA of the CDR3: TGTGCCAGCAGTTACTGGGACAGGGGGCGGTGGGCCCAGTACTTC. It translates to CASSYWDRGRWAQYF.

The CDR3 DNA sequence: TGTGCCAGCAGTTTACCGGGACAGGGTTTGAGCACCGGGGAGCTGTTTTTT. Translation: CASSLPGQGLSTGELFF. The rearrangement uses TRBV28 and TRBJ2-2; 9 positions match TRBD1. There are 17 residues in the CDR3. V shed 2 bases and J 4 bases; nucleotides not matched to a gene: 8. Germline values: CDR1 MDHEN, CDR2 SYDVKM.

The chain is built from TRBV7-9 and TRBJ2-7; the D gene is possibly TRBD2 (7 bases). There are 16 residues in the CDR3. CDR1 and CDR2 (germline): SEHNR, FQNEAQ (reference sequence). V was shortened by 0 bases and J by 1 base, with 13 bases between the two germline ends. CDR3 sequence reads: CASSLAGGAPSYEQYF. CDR3 in DNA: TGTGCCAGCAGCTTAGCGGGGGGGGCCCCATCCTACGAGCAGTACTTC.

This clone has more than one count but fewer than ten. The chain links TRBV2 to TRBJ1-2; weak D call: TRBD1 (6 bases). The germline CDR1 and CDR2 sequences are SNHLY and FYNNEI. This CDR3 contains 12 residues. V was clipped by 2 bases and J by 7 bases, with 8 bases between them. CDR3 protein: CASSERTVGYTF. In DNA form, the CDR3 reads TGTGCCAGCAGTGAACGGACAGTTGGCTACACCTTC.

The chain carries TRBV24-1 and TRBJ2-5; a weak D match, TRBD1 (6 bases). Germline V gives CDR1 KGHDR, CDR2 SFDVKD. V was pared by 4 bases and J by 5 bases, with 19 bases between. This CDR3 has 16 amino acids. CDR3 loop: CATSDPTGTKRETQYF. The CDR3 DNA sequence: TGTGCCACCAGTGACCCTACGGGGACAAAACGTGAGACCCAGTACTTC.

The sample holds one count of this clone. The chain couples TRBV18 to TRBJ2-3; 9 nucleotides agree with TRBD2. The CDR3 loop spans 16 amino acids. Germline CDR1 KGHSH, CDR2 LQKENI. The V segment lost 2 bases and the J segment 2 bases; nucleotides outside the gene matches: 5. CDR3: CASSPTLAGLTDTQYF. Written as DNA, the CDR3 is TGTGCCAGCTCACCAACCCTAGCGGGGCTCACAGATACGCAGTATTTT. Looking up the rest from reference TRBV18 and TRBJ2-3 gives the full variable domain: NAGVMQNPRHLVRRRGQEARLRCSPMKGHSHVYWYRQLPEEGLKFMVYLQKENIIDESGMPKERFSAEFPKEGPSILRIQQVVRGDSAAYFCASSPTLAGLTDTQYFGPGTRLTVL.

The chain is built from TRBV9 and TRBJ2-3, with a tentative D call TRBD2 (6 bases). The CDR3 runs to 14 residues. Germline values: CDR1 SGDLS, CDR2 YYNGEE. V was shortened by 0 bases and J by 4 bases, with 9 bases between the two germline ends. The CDR3: CASSVGLEADTQYF. The CDR3 region has the DNA TGTGCCAGCAGCGTAGGACTAGAGGCAGATACGCAGTATTTT.

V is TRBV2 and J is TRBJ1-2, with no clear D. CDR1 SNHLY and CDR2 FYNNEI come from the germline V gene. This CDR3 spans 16 amino acids. With 2 bases removed from V and 5 bases from J, the gap between germline ends came to 18 bases. DNA of the CDR3: TGTGCCAGCAGTGAAAAAGGTCCTGACTCGGGGTATGGCTACACCTTC. It is translated as CASSEKGPDSGYGYTF.

This clone was recorded only once. V is TRBV23-1 and J is TRBJ2-1; the match to TRBD2 covers 14 bases. TRBV23-1 is an open reading frame whose function is uncertain. This CDR3 is built from 15 residues. The V gene end was trimmed by 7 bases and the J gene end by 8 bases; junction bases not matched to a gene: 7. The CDR3 DNA reads TGCGCCAGCATAATTCGACTAGCGGGAGGGCATGAGCAGTTCTTC. Its protein product is CASIIRLAGGHEQFF.

DNA of the CDR3: TGCGCCAGCAGCCAAGATGGGCTAGCGTGGAATGAGCAGTTCTTC. This gives the protein CASSQDGLAWNEQFF. J is TRBJ2-1 and V is TRBV4-3; the D gene is possibly TRBD2 (6 bases). V gave up 0 bases and J gave up 7 bases, with 13 bases separating them. This CDR3 region has 15 residues. The germline CDR1 and CDR2 sequences are LGHNA and YSLEER.